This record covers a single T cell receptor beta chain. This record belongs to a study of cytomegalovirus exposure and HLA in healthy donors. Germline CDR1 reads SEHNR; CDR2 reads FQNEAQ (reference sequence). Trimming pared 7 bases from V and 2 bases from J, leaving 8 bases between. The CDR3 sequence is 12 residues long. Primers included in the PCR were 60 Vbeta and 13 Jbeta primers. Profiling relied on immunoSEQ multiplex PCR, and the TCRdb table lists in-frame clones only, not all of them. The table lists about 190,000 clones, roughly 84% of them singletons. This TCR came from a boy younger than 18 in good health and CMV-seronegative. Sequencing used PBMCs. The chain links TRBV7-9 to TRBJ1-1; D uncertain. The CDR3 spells CASIAGNTEAFF. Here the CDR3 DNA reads TGTGCCAGCATAGCGGGAAACACTGAAGCTTTCTTT.